These 17 T cell receptor beta chains share one sample of origin, sequenced in a study of low-dose radiotherapy and immunotherapy resistance in tumors. TRAV- and TRBV-specific primers, spanning alpha and beta chains, primed first-strand cDNA. Both a constant-region primer and a V-primer adapter served to amplify TCRs across 15 to 25 PCR cycles. Via MiXCR, TCRdb re-called the reads, giving one row per CDR3 protein. The data contain roughly 76,000 distinct CDR3 sequences, approximately 19% of them singletons. The time point was: before trial treatment. The input for sequencing was PBMCs, taken before treatment. Receptors were obtained from a male donor with prostate cancer.

The sample holds a few counts of this clonotype. The V call is TRBV6-2 or TRBV6-3, the J call TRBJ2-2, with 8 bases lining up with TRBD1. Germline trimming cut 1 base from V and 8 bases from J; bases unmatched to any gene: 6. CDR1 is MNHEY, CDR2 SVGEGT, per germline. The CDR3 is made up of 15 amino acids. The CDR3 reads CASSYLGQGGGELFF. Here the CDR3 DNA reads TGTGCCAGCAGTTACTTAGGACAGGGTGGAGGGGAGCTGTTTTTT.

The sample holds many counts of this clonotype. This sequence joins TRBV7-9 and TRBJ1-5; possibly TRBD1 for D (5 bases). This CDR3 is built from 15 residues. With 5 bases removed from V and 0 bases from J, the gap between germline ends came to 11 bases. Germline V gives CDR1 SEHNR, CDR2 FQNEAQ (reference sequence). CDR3 sequence reads: CASSREGFSNQPQHF. The CDR3 DNA sequence: TGTGCCAGCAGCCGCGAGGGGTTTAGCAATCAGCCCCAGCATTTT.

About this clonotype: Given a far larger clone just one base away, this is likely a sequencing read error. The gene calls are TRBV9 and TRBJ2-3; D is tentatively TRBD1 or TRBD2 (5 bases each). Deletions cut 5 bases from V and 7 bases from J, with 17 bases between. CDR1 is SGDLS, CDR2 YYNGEE, per germline. The CDR3 runs 14 residues. In nucleotides, the CDR3 is TGTGCCAGCAGTGGAAGTAGCGAGGGGAATACGCAGTATTTT. Translated, it gives CASSGSSEGNTQYF.

This clonotype was seen at least ten times. The genes are TRBV18 and TRBJ1-1; D ambiguous. The CDR3 is made up of 13 amino acids. Germline values: CDR1 KGHSH, CDR2 LQKENI. V was shortened by 5 bases and J by 6 bases, with 13 bases between the two germline ends. CDR3 sequence (DNA): TGTGCCAGCTCATTGGCGGGAGGCGCTGAAGCTTTCTTT. Amino acid sequence: CASSLAGGAEAFF.

Details on this clonotype: A far larger clone is one nucleotide away, so this likely arose from a read error. This sequence joins TRBV2 and TRBJ2-7, with unresolved D. The CDR3 covers 13 residues. Trimming pared 5 bases from V and 7 bases from J, leaving 15 bases between. Germline V CDR1 and CDR2: SNHLY, FYNNEI. The CDR3 nucleotides read TGTGCCAGCAGTTTGACAAAAAACCATGAGCAGTACTTC. It translates to CASSLTKNHEQYF.

This clonotype showed up many times. This sequence joins TRBV20-1 and TRBJ2-1; D may be TRBD2 (6 bases). Germline CDR1 and CDR2: DFQATT and SNEGSKA (reference sequence). The CDR3 spans 18 residues. V dropped 0 bases and J dropped 3 bases, with 21 bases sitting between them. CDR3 DNA sequence: TGCAGTGCTAGAGAGACCTTCAGCGGGTTGGGATTCTACAATGAGCAGTTCTTC. Translating it yields CSARETFSGLGFYNEQFF.

This clonotype occurred many times. V is TRBV7-9 and J is TRBJ2-1, with unresolved D. The V end lost 4 bases, the J end lost 6 bases, and 16 bases lay between the germline ends. Germline loops: CDR1 SEHNR, CDR2 FQNEAQ (reference sequence). The CDR3 is made up of 15 amino acids. This CDR3 reads CASSSTGSSGNEQFF. The CDR3, as DNA: TGTGCCAGCAGCTCTACCGGGTCCTCGGGCAATGAGCAGTTCTTC.

This clonotype was recorded many times. This chain connects TRBV7-2 to TRBJ2-7; D call uncertain. This CDR3 region has 12 residues. V lost 2 bases to trimming and J lost 5 bases, with 7 bases between them. Germline loops: CDR1 SGHTA, CDR2 FQGNSA. The CDR3 DNA reads as TGTGCCAGCAGCTTAATTTCGAACGAGCAGTACTTC. As protein: CASSLISNEQYF.

On this clonotype itself: A read error is likely here: a far larger clone is one base away. The chain combines TRBV3-1 with TRBJ2-6; TRBD1 matches 7 bases. CDR3 length: 15 residues. Per the germline V gene, CDR1 is LGHDT and CDR2 is YNNKEL (reference sequence). The CDR3 nucleotides read TGTGCCAGCAGCCCTGGGACAGCTGGGGCCAACGTCCCGACTTTC. Protein product: CASSPGTAGANVPTF.

This clonotype was counted ten times or more. The chain carries TRBV19 and TRBJ2-7; TRBD1 matches 9 bases. Germline CDR1 and CDR2: LNHDA and SQIVND (reference sequence). J was trimmed by 2 bases and V by 4 bases; bases with no gene match: 3. The CDR3 sequence is 14 residues long. CDR3 sequence reads: CASSTGTGPYEQYF. In DNA, the CDR3 is TGTGCCAGTAGTACCGGGACAGGGCCCTACGAGCAGTACTTC.

Many counts were recorded for this clonotype. V and J are TRBV5-6 and TRBJ2-7, with TRBD2 matching 8 bases. Germline CDR1 SGHDT, CDR2 YYEEEE. The CDR3 length is 14 residues. V lost 9 bases to trimming and J lost 0 bases; unmatched junction nucleotides: 8. CDR3 protein: CATRYGGASYEQYF. CDR3 coding DNA: TGTGCCACCCGTTACGGGGGGGCCTCCTACGAGCAGTACTTC.

The chain is built from TRBV19 and TRBJ2-3; TRBD1 agrees at 8 bases. The CDR3 contains 14 residues. Per the germline V gene, CDR1 is LNHDA and CDR2 is SQIVND (reference sequence). Losses at the gene ends were 6 bases for V and 4 bases for J; bases not matched to a gene: 6. CDR3 bases: TGTGCCAGTAGCGGGACAGGAAACCCAGATACGCAGTATTTT. It specifies CASSGTGNPDTQYF.

This clonotype was counted ten times or more. This chain uses TRBV6-2 or TRBV6-3 with TRBJ2-1; D is unclear. V gave up 4 bases and J gave up 5 bases, with 6 bases separating them. This CDR3 comprises 12 residues. Germline lookup yields CDR1 MNHEY and CDR2 SVGEGT. In nucleotides, the CDR3 is TGTGCCAGCAGTTCCGCGGACAATGAGCAGTTCTTC. The encoded protein is CASSSADNEQFF.

This clonotype showed up many times. The chain links TRBV5-1 to TRBJ2-1; D call uncertain. Trimming removed 2 bases at V and 0 bases at J, with 9 bases between. The CDR3 length is 15 residues. Per germline, CDR1 SGHRS and CDR2 YFSETQ. The CDR3 DNA reads TGCGCCAGCAGCTTATACTTTAGCTCCTACAATGAGCAGTTCTTC. Translating it yields CASSLYFSSYNEQFF. Looking up the rest from reference TRBV5-1 and TRBJ2-1 gives the full variable domain: KAGVTQTPRYLIKTRGQQVTLSCSPISGHRSVSWYQQTPGQGLQFLFEYFSETQRNKGNFPGRFSGRQFSNSRSEMNVSTLELGDSALYLCASSLYFSSYNEQFFGPGTRLTVL.

This clonotype has just a few counts. The chain uses TRBV5-1 and TRBJ1-2; D might be TRBD1 (5 bases). The CDR3 is made up of 14 amino acids. With 4 bases removed from V and 8 bases from J, the gap between germline ends came to 18 bases. Germline V gives CDR1 SGHRS, CDR2 YFSETQ. Here the CDR3 DNA reads TGCGCCAGCAGCGACCCAGGGAGGCTAAAGGGCTACACCTTC. Residues: CASSDPGRLKGYTF. The variable domain in full, completed from reference TRBV5-1 and TRBJ1-2, reads KAGVTQTPRYLIKTRGQQVTLSCSPISGHRSVSWYQQTPGQGLQFLFEYFSETQRNKGNFPGRFSGRQFSNSRSEMNVSTLELGDSALYLCASSDPGRLKGYTFGSGTRLTVV.

The chain recombines TRBV5-1 with TRBJ2-5; 12 nucleotides agree with TRBD2. The CDR3 covers 20 residues. The germline gives CDR1 SGHRS, CDR2 YFSETQ. V lost 4 bases, J lost 1 base, and 17 bases stayed unmatched. In DNA, the CDR3 is TGCGCCAGCAGCCTAAGTATTTCTAGCGGGAGGGCCGGGGTCCAAGAGACCCAGTACTTC. It yields the protein CASSLSISSGRAGVQETQYF.

This clonotype was observed many times. The V and J genes are TRBV29-1 and TRBJ2-3; 14 nucleotides agree with TRBD2. The CDR3 runs to 14 residues. Germline V gene sequence: CDR1 SQVTM, CDR2 ANQGSEA. Trimming took 6 bases from V and 6 from J; bases not matched to a gene: 5. CDR3 residues: CSVRLAGGPDTQYF. In nucleotides, the CDR3 is TGCAGCGTCCGACTAGCGGGAGGGCCGGATACGCAGTATTTT.